This T cell receptor beta chain was observed in a study of identical twins. The CDR3 loop spans 17 amino acids. Trimming took 8 bases from V and 0 from J; bases not matched to a gene: 9. Regarding the study as a whole: Low generation-probability sequences were in excess among twin-shared out-of-frame alpha sequences.

The authors used template switching to add a universal primer site and gave cDNA unique molecular identifiers. TCRdb reanalysed the 5' RACE reads using MiXCR and keeps one entry per CDR3 protein. The sample includes around 480,000 distinct CDR3 sequences, approximately 14% of them seen just once. This clonotype has just a few counts. The antigen is not known. The data were also submitted as part of a second study, on yellow fever vaccine responses in identical twins.

The source is a woman under 30 in good health. The V call is TRBV12-3 or TRBV12-4, the J call TRBJ2-6; 8 bases map to TRBD2. The sequenced sample was CD4+ T cells sorted from blood. CDR3 residues: CASVTSGTFSGANVLTF. For the CDR3, the DNA is TGTGCCAGCGTTACTAGCGGAACCTTCTCTGGGGCCAACGTCCTGACTTTC.